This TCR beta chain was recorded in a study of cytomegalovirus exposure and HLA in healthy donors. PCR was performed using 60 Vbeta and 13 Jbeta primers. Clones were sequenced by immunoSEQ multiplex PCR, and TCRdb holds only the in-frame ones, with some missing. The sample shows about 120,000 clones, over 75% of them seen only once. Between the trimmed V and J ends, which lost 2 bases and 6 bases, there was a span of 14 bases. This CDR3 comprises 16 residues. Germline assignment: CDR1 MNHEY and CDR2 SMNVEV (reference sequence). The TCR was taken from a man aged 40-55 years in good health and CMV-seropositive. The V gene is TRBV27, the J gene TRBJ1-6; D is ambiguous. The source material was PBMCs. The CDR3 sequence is CASSLGWPLGNSPLHF. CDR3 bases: TGTGCCAGCAGTTTAGGTTGGCCGCTAGGTAATTCACCCCTCCACTTT.